Shown below are 16 T cell receptor beta chains from a single sample sequenced in a study of shared clonotypes between healthy human individuals (dated by TCRdb to 2020 to 2021). Library construction relied on the immunoSEQ multiplex PCR assay. Not all clones reach the TCRdb copy of this immuneACCESS table, which keeps in-frame sequences only. Checked studies attribute under half of the gap to unresolved V genes and leave the rest unexplained. The sample table lists approximately 2.1 million clones, 85% to 95% of them with a count of one. In total, the top ten clones hold 0.39% of the sample. The sequenced sample consisted of naive CD4+ T cells from PBMCs. The cell subset or site label corresponds to: CD45RA+ positively selected. The receptors originated from a man aged 18 to 30 in good health. Some clones in this sample may be carry-over from other donors' samples.

This chain joins TRBV29-1 and TRBJ2-5, with D perhaps TRBD2 (6 bases). V dropped 2 bases and J dropped 5 bases, with 15 bases sitting between them. In germline, CDR1 is SQVTM, CDR2 ANQGSEA. This CDR3 is 14 amino acids long. The CDR3 DNA is TGCAGCGTTGAATATGGCCGGCGGGGCGAGACCCAGTACTTC. Translating gives CSVEYGRRGETQYF.

This chain uses TRBV5-1 with TRBJ1-6, with TRBD1 matching 8 bases. Germline V gene lookup returns CDR1 SGHRS and CDR2 YFSETQ. The trim removed 4 bases at V and 10 bases at J, leaving 10 bases unmatched. The CDR3 loop spans 15 amino acids. CDR3 loop: CASSNRTGSGSPLHF. The CDR3, as DNA: TGCGCCAGCAGCAACCGGACAGGGTCGGGCTCACCCCTCCACTTT.

J is TRBJ1-1 and V is TRBV5-5, with D possibly matching TRBD1 (6 bases). The CDR3 is made up of 17 amino acids. Trimming took off 1 base at V and 0 bases at J, with 16 bases between the two ends. From germline, CDR1 is SGHKS and CDR2 YYEKEE (reference sequence). CDR3 residues: CASSLLQGSSMNTEAFF. The CDR3 nucleotides read TGTGCCAGCAGCTTGTTACAGGGTAGTTCCATGAACACTGAAGCTTTCTTT.

J is TRBJ1-1 and V is TRBV28, with 7 bases aligning to TRBD1. CDR1 is MDHEN and CDR2 is SYDVKM in the germline V gene. Trimming took 3 bases from V and 5 from J; bases not matched to a gene: 6. The CDR3 spans 14 residues. For the CDR3, the DNA is TGTGCCAGCAGTTTGTCGACAGGGTGGACTGAAGCTTTCTTT. This sequence encodes CASSLSTGWTEAFF. The full variable domain, rest sourced from reference TRBV28 and TRBJ1-1, is DVKVTQSSRYLVKRTGEKVFLECVQDMDHENMFWYRQDPGLGLRLIYFSYDVKMKEKGDIPEGYSVSREKKERFSLILESASTNQTSMYLCASSLSTGWTEAFFGQGTRLTVV.

The CDR3 DNA follows: TGTGCCAGCTCACCACCAAACAGGGCTAACTATGGCTACACCTTC. Translation: CASSPPNRANYGYTF. The V call is TRBV18, the J call TRBJ1-2; possibly TRBD1 for D (6 bases). In germline, CDR1 is KGHSH, CDR2 LQKENI. The CDR3 is 15 residues long. The V and J ends lost 0 bases and 0 bases respectively, with 8 bases between them.

The V gene is TRBV19, the J gene TRBJ2-7; no clear D gene. V dropped 1 base and J dropped 5 bases, with 12 bases sitting between them. CDR3 length: 14 amino acids. Germline V gene data show CDR1 as LNHDA and CDR2 as SQIVND (reference sequence). The CDR3, as DNA: TGTGCCAGTAGTATAGCCACGAACCTAGACGAGCAGTACTTC. Protein sequence: CASSIATNLDEQYF.

Here the CDR3 reads CASSLGGLHYNEQFF. The CDR3, as DNA: TGTGCCAGCAGTTTAGGGGGACTCCATTACAATGAGCAGTTCTTC. This sequence joins TRBV28 and TRBJ2-1; TRBD2 is a possible D gene (6 bases). CDR1 and CDR2 (germline): MDHEN, SYDVKM. The V end was cut by 2 bases, the J end by 4 bases, with 12 bases between. This CDR3 contains 15 residues. Combining the CDR3 with reference TRBV28 and TRBJ2-1 gives the whole variable domain DVKVTQSSRYLVKRTGEKVFLECVQDMDHENMFWYRQDPGLGLRLIYFSYDVKMKEKGDIPEGYSVSREKKERFSLILESASTNQTSMYLCASSLGGLHYNEQFFGPGTRLTVL.

This clone was seen only once. The gene calls are TRBV2 and TRBJ2-2, with 7 bases fitting TRBD1. Trimming cost V 4 bases and J 1 base; bases outside gene matches: 0. The CDR3 is 14 residues long. Looked up from germline, CDR1 is SNHLY and CDR2 is FYNNEI. CDR3 sequence (DNA): TGTGCCAGCAGTGCAGGGGGGAACACCGGGGAGCTGTTTTTT. Translation: CASSAGGNTGELFF.

The genes are TRBV11-2 and TRBJ2-4; the match to TRBD1 covers 9 bases. CDR1 is SGHAT and CDR2 is FQNNGV in the germline V gene. This CDR3 is 14 amino acids long. V lost 5 bases, J lost 7 bases, and 6 bases stayed unmatched. The CDR3 DNA is TGTGCCAGCAGCCCAACAGGGGGCCTGAACATTCAGTACTTC. Protein sequence: CASSPTGGLNIQYF.

The V gene is TRBV6-4, the J gene TRBJ2-2; perhaps TRBD2 as D (6 bases). Germline-derived CDR1 and CDR2 are MRHNA and SNTAGT. This CDR3 has 15 amino acids. Trimming pared 3 bases from V and 1 base from J, leaving 9 bases between. CDR3 sequence: CASSEGSGNTGELFF. The CDR3 nucleotides read TGTGCCAGCAGTGAAGGTAGCGGGAACACCGGGGAGCTGTTTTTT.

The gene calls are TRBV19 and TRBJ2-7, with D uncertain. Germline values: CDR1 LNHDA, CDR2 SQIVND (reference sequence). Trimming took off 4 bases at V and 4 bases at J, with 14 bases between the two ends. The CDR3 sequence is 14 residues long. CDR3 amino acids: CASSTHPLAYEQYF. In nucleotides, the CDR3 is TGTGCCAGTAGTACGCACCCATTGGCGTACGAGCAGTACTTC.

The chain has TRBV19 and TRBJ1-5, with 8 bases fitting TRBD1. Germline CDR1 reads LNHDA; CDR2 reads SQIVND (reference sequence). The ends lost 8 bases at V and 10 bases at J; junction bases unmatched: 10. The CDR3 length is 13 residues. The CDR3 is CASAETGARPQHF. CDR3 nucleotide sequence: TGTGCCAGTGCCGAGACAGGGGCTCGACCCCAGCATTTT.

Notes on this clone: Other DNA sequences in this sample translate to the same CDR3. The V call is TRBV7-3, the J call TRBJ2-1, with a tentative D call TRBD1 (5 bases). Trimming took off 1 base at V and 4 bases at J, with 11 bases between the two ends. Germline CDR1 and CDR2: SGHTA and FQGTGA. The CDR3 extends over 15 amino acids. Written as DNA, the CDR3 is TGTGCCAGCAGCTTAAGACAGTCTTTATACAATGAGCAGTTCTTC. Translating gives CASSLRQSLYNEQFF.

The chain carries TRBV7-2 and TRBJ2-7; TRBD2 agrees at 15 bases. The V segment lost 4 bases and the J segment 11 bases; nucleotides outside the gene matches: 9. This CDR3 spans 15 amino acids. Per the germline V gene, CDR1 is SGHTA and CDR2 is FQGNSA. CDR3 sequence: CASSSGQGTSGRKYF. For the CDR3, the DNA is TGTGCCAGCAGCTCCGGACAGGGGACTAGCGGGAGGAAGTACTTC.

This clone showed up just a few times. The same CDR3 is also encoded by other DNA sequences in this sample. The rearrangement links TRBV11-2 to TRBJ1-5, with 10 bases aligning to TRBD1. The CDR3 runs to 14 residues. Germline V gives CDR1 SGHAT, CDR2 FQNNGV. Trimming took 5 bases from V and 5 from J; bases not matched to a gene: 3. The CDR3 here is CASSPGQGDQPQHF. CDR3 in DNA: TGTGCCAGCAGCCCAGGACAGGGGGATCAGCCCCAGCATTTT.

V and J are TRBV2 and TRBJ2-5, with TRBD2 matching 8 bases. This CDR3 spans 13 amino acids. Germline CDR1 reads SNHLY; CDR2 reads FYNNEI. Germline trimming cut 7 bases from V and 2 bases from J; bases unmatched to any gene: 3. The CDR3 region has the DNA TGTGCCAGCACACTAGCGGTACAAGAGACCCAGTACTTC. Translation: CASTLAVQETQYF.